These 26 T cell receptor beta chains came from one sample sequenced in a study of identical twins. TCRdb analysed the 5' RACE reads with MiXCR anew, one entry per CDR3 protein. The sample lists approximately 890,000 distinct CDR3 sequences, 9% to 15% occurring once. This sample was shared with a second study, whose subject was yellow fever vaccine responses in identical twins.

The material sequenced was PBMCs. Every receptor here comes from a woman between 18 and 29 years old in good health.

This clonotype came up many times. V is TRBV12-3 or TRBV12-4 and J is TRBJ1-2; possible D gene TRBD1, 6 bases. CDR3 length equals 14 residues. The V gene lost 5 bases and the J gene lost 8 bases, with 18 bases spanning the gap. CDR3 in DNA: TGTGCCAGCAGTCCCACAAACAGGGCGGGAGGCTACACCTTC. Translating gives CASSPTNRAGGYTF.

The chain is built from TRBV19 and TRBJ1-5; D unresolved. This CDR3 comprises 15 residues. The ends were cut back, 3 bases at V and 4 bases at J, with 13 bases in the middle. Germline V gene data show CDR1 as LNHDA and CDR2 as SQIVND (reference sequence). Here the CDR3 reads CASSMRMGENQPQHF. The CDR3 DNA sequence: TGTGCCAGTAGTATGAGGATGGGAGAGAATCAGCCCCAGCATTTT.

This rearrangement joins TRBV27 to TRBJ1-1; D ambiguous. This CDR3 is built from 14 residues. V gave up 8 bases and J gave up 2 bases, with 15 bases separating them. The germline gives CDR1 MNHEY, CDR2 SMNVEV (reference sequence). CDR3 nucleotide sequence: TGTGCCAGCCTGGGCTTTGATAGCAACACTGAAGCTTTCTTT. As protein: CASLGFDSNTEAFF.

The V call is TRBV3-1, the J call TRBJ1-2; D is uncertain. CDR1 LGHDT and CDR2 YNNKEL come from the germline V gene (reference sequence). There are 13 residues in the CDR3. V was trimmed by 0 bases and J by 4 bases, leaving 6 bases between them. The CDR3 reads CASSQDAGYGYTF. The DNA of the CDR3 is TGTGCCAGCAGCCAAGATGCAGGCTATGGCTACACCTTC.

The rearrangement uses TRBV7-6 and TRBJ2-5; D is uncertain. The CDR3 length is 15 residues. Germline V lookup: CDR1 SGHVS, CDR2 FNYEAQ. Trimming shortened V by 4 bases and J by 1 base, and 13 bases separated the two germline ends. The DNA for the CDR3 is TGTGCCAGCAGCTACATGAGTAGCCCCCAAGAGACCCAGTACTTC. It encodes CASSYMSSPQETQYF.

The chain's CDR3 is CSAGRALSGRTSYEQYF. The CDR3 DNA follows: TGCAGTGCTGGAAGAGCCTTGAGCGGGAGGACCTCCTACGAGCAGTACTTC. The J gene is TRBJ2-7, the V gene TRBV20-1; TRBD2 matches at 9 bases. Germline CDR1 and CDR2: DFQATT and SNEGSKA (reference sequence). Germline trimming cut 5 bases from V and 0 bases from J; bases unmatched to any gene: 14. CDR3 length equals 17 residues.

V is TRBV19 and J is TRBJ2-3; 7 bases are shared with TRBD1. Per the germline V gene, CDR1 is LNHDA and CDR2 is SQIVND (reference sequence). CDR3 length: 15 residues. V lost 1 base and J lost 4; bases outside the gene matches: 5. CDR3 region: CASSIGAQGADTQYF. DNA of the CDR3: TGTGCCAGTAGTATAGGAGCGCAGGGGGCAGATACGCAGTATTTT.

This chain links TRBV6-1 with TRBJ2-3; 9 nucleotides line up with TRBD2. Germline CDR1 and CDR2: MNHNS and SASEGT. V lost 6 bases and J lost 1; bases outside the gene matches: 11. The CDR3 has 17 amino acids. CDR3 nucleotides: TGTGCCAGCAGACTACTGGCTAGCGGGACCCGCACAGATACGCAGTATTTT. As protein: CASRLLASGTRTDTQYF.

In its sample, this clonotype was seen a few times. V usage is TRBV6-1 and J usage is TRBJ1-1; the D is unclear. V lost 4 bases and J lost 2, with 11 bases in between. The germline gives CDR1 MNHNS, CDR2 SASEGT. This CDR3 has 14 amino acids. CDR3 nucleotide sequence: TGTGCCAGCAGTGTATCCGGCGGTAACACTGAAGCTTTCTTT. Translating gives CASSVSGGNTEAFF.

The chain links TRBV12-3 or TRBV12-4 to TRBJ1-1; a possible D gene is TRBD1 (6 bases). This CDR3 is 18 amino acids long. V was shortened by 2 bases and J by 0 bases, with 19 bases between the two germline ends. In DNA form, the CDR3 reads TGTGCCAGCAGTTTATTGTGGGGGGGCTGGATGATGAACACTGAAGCTTTCTTT. This sequence encodes CASSLLWGGWMMNTEAFF.

V is TRBV3-1 and J is TRBJ2-4; a possible D gene is TRBD1 (5 bases). V was pared by 2 bases and J by 2 bases, with 13 bases between. CDR1 is LGHDT, CDR2 YNNKEL, per germline (reference sequence). The CDR3 is made up of 16 amino acids. CDR3: CASSQSNRLTKNIQYF. CDR3 coding DNA: TGTGCCAGCAGCCAATCAAACAGGCTTACCAAAAACATTCAGTACTTC. The full variable domain, completed using reference TRBV3-1 and TRBJ2-4, is DTAVSQTPKYLVTQMGNDKSIKCEQNLGHDTMYWYKQDSKKFLKIMFSYNNKELIINETVPNRFSPKSPDKAHLNLHINSLELGDSAVYFCASSQSNRLTKNIQYFGAGTRLSVL.

V and J are TRBV11-2 and TRBJ2-1; unclear D gene. V lost 3 bases and J 0 bases, leaving 18 bases between the germline ends. The germline V gene encodes CDR1 SGHAT and CDR2 FQNNGV. CDR3 length: 18 residues. The CDR3: CASSLFVALPSSYNEQFF. The CDR3 nucleotides are TGTGCCAGCAGCTTGTTCGTGGCGCTCCCTAGCTCCTACAATGAGCAGTTCTTC.

This clonotype was recorded many times. The V and J genes are TRBV9 and TRBJ1-6; D perhaps matches TRBD1 (5 bases). The CDR3 sequence is 15 residues long. Trimming cost V 0 bases and J 8 bases, with 12 bases left between them. Germline V CDR1 and CDR2: SGDLS, YYNGEE. The CDR3 bases are TGTGCCAGCAGCGTAGTGGGGGGTATGGATTCACCCCTCCACTTT. It encodes CASSVVGGMDSPLHF.

This clonotype has just a few counts. The rearrangement links TRBV20-1 to TRBJ2-5; D uncertain. Trimming pared 3 bases from V and 4 bases from J, leaving 18 bases between. CDR1 and CDR2 from the germline V gene are DFQATT and SNEGSKA (reference sequence). The CDR3 loop spans 15 amino acids. The CDR3 loop reads CSARPGGRVGETQYF. In nucleotides, the CDR3 is TGCAGTGCTAGGCCGGGCGGTCGTGTAGGAGAGACCCAGTACTTC.

A few counts support this clonotype. The chain employs TRBV5-1 and TRBJ2-2; D is uncertain. Germline CDR1 and CDR2: SGHRS and YFSETQ. Trimming removed 3 bases from V and 0 bases from J, with 9 bases in between. The CDR3 sequence is 15 residues long. The chain's CDR3 is CASSSEPPNTGELFF. The CDR3 DNA reads as TGCGCCAGCAGCTCGGAACCTCCGAACACCGGGGAGCTGTTTTTT.

This clonotype was detected only a few times. This chain uses TRBV3-1 with TRBJ1-6, with D perhaps TRBD1 (5 bases). V gave up 0 bases and J gave up 5 bases, with 11 bases separating them. In germline, CDR1 is LGHDT, CDR2 YNNKEL (reference sequence). The CDR3 contains 16 residues. This CDR3 reads CASSQEWGIDNSPLHF. The CDR3 DNA reads as TGTGCCAGCAGCCAAGAATGGGGGATCGATAATTCACCCCTCCACTTT.

This clonotype was seen ten or more times. This rearrangement joins TRBV7-9 to TRBJ2-7, with TRBD2 identical over 7 bases. The V segment lost 7 bases and the J segment 2 bases; nucleotides outside the gene matches: 17. Per germline, CDR1 SEHNR and CDR2 FQNEAQ (reference sequence). This CDR3 spans 17 amino acids. The CDR3 coding sequence is TGTGCCAGCACCCCCCGCCCCGAGGCGGGAGCACCCTACGAGCAGTACTTC. It is translated as CASTPRPEAGAPYEQYF.

This clonotype has just a few counts. The chain uses TRBV5-1 and TRBJ2-1; D is possibly TRBD1 or TRBD2 (5 bases each). Germline values: CDR1 SGHRS, CDR2 YFSETQ. This CDR3 region has 16 residues. Trimming left V 0 bases short and J 5 bases short, with 15 bases between. The CDR3 region is CASSLGPGTSNNEQFF. The CDR3 DNA sequence: TGCGCCAGCAGCTTGGGGCCCGGGACGAGTAACAATGAGCAGTTCTTC.

This clonotype was counted many times. The rearrangement joins TRBV12-3 or TRBV12-4 to TRBJ1-4, with 9 nucleotides matching TRBD1. The V segment lost 5 bases and the J segment 8 bases; nucleotides outside the gene matches: 9. The CDR3 sequence is 15 residues long. The DNA of the CDR3 is TGTGCCAGCAGTAACAGGGGGCCGACAGAGGAAAAACTGTTTTTT. Protein: CASSNRGPTEEKLFF.

This chain connects TRBV7-9 to TRBJ2-1, with D possibly being TRBD2 (6 bases). Germline CDR1 is SEHNR and CDR2 is FQNEAQ (reference sequence). The CDR3 runs to 16 residues. Trimming pared 6 bases from V and 5 bases from J, leaving 20 bases between. CDR3 coding DNA: TGTGCCAGCAGGGACGGGGTTAGCCAGCGGGACAATGAGCAGTTCTTC. Its translation is CASRDGVSQRDNEQFF.

The gene calls are TRBV7-8 and TRBJ2-7, with TRBD1 matching 7 bases. Trimming removed 0 bases from V and 3 bases from J; junction bases left unmatched: 2. CDR1 and CDR2 from the germline V gene are SGHVS and FQNEAQ. CDR3 size: 14 residues. The CDR3 loop is CASSLAGTVYEQYF. CDR3 bases: TGTGCCAGCAGCTTAGCGGGGACAGTCTACGAGCAGTACTTC. The entire variable domain, with the rest obtained from reference TRBV7-8 and TRBJ2-7, is as follows: GAGVSQSPRYKVAKRGQDVALRCDPISGHVSLFWYQQALGQGPEFLTYFQNEAQLDKSGLPSDRFFAERPEGSVSTLKIQRTQQEDSAVYLCASSLAGTVYEQYFGPGTRLTVT.

This clonotype was seen only a few times. This rearrangement joins TRBV28 to TRBJ2-5; D is undetermined. CDR3 length equals 11 residues. The germline V gene has CDR1 MDHEN and CDR2 SYDVKM. V lost 7 bases and J 3 bases, leaving 6 bases between the germline ends. The CDR3 bases are TGTGCCAGCACGTCAAAAGAGACCCAGTACTTC. Its translation is CASTSKETQYF.

This clonotype has a handful of counts. The chain joins TRBV20-1 to TRBJ1-5, with D unclear. Germline loops: CDR1 DFQATT, CDR2 SNEGSKA (reference sequence). The CDR3 totals 12 residues. Between the trimmed V and J ends, which lost 6 bases and 4 bases, there was a span of 10 bases. The CDR3 protein is CSALGQNQPQHF. The CDR3 coding sequence is TGCAGTGCCCTCGGGCAGAATCAGCCCCAGCATTTT.

This clonotype came up a few times. The V and J genes are TRBV28 and TRBJ2-5; 8 bases fit TRBD2. Unmatched junction bases numbered 5, after V lost 6 bases and J lost 2 bases. The CDR3 loop spans 14 amino acids. Per the germline V gene, CDR1 is MDHEN and CDR2 is SYDVKM. The CDR3 nucleotides are TGTGCCAGCAGAACTAGCGGTATGCAAGAGACCCAGTACTTC. It is translated as CASRTSGMQETQYF. Supplemented by reference TRBV28 and TRBJ2-5, the full variable domain reads DVKVTQSSRYLVKRTGEKVFLECVQDMDHENMFWYRQDPGLGLRLIYFSYDVKMKEKGDIPEGYSVSREKKERFSLILESASTNQTSMYLCASRTSGMQETQYFGPGTRLLVL.

This clonotype was seen only a few times. The V gene is TRBV28, the J gene TRBJ2-7, with 8 bases identical to TRBD2. Trimming removed 6 bases from V and 4 bases from J; junction bases left unmatched: 17. Germline assignment: CDR1 MDHEN and CDR2 SYDVKM. The CDR3 has 17 amino acids. DNA of the CDR3: TGTGCCAGCAGCAACCAAGGGACTAGGAGGTTTGTTTACGAGCAGTACGTC. Translating gives CASSNQGTRRFVYEQYV.

Worth noting for this clonotype: One junction end disagrees with the germline gene, perhaps due to a read error. The chain carries TRBV18 and TRBJ2-7; TRBD1 matches 9 bases. CDR1 is KGHSH, CDR2 LQKENI, per germline. The length of the CDR3 is 14 residues. CDR3 region: CASSPGTGTYEQHF. Written as DNA, the CDR3 is TGTGCCAGCTCACCAGGGACAGGGACCTACGAGCAGCACTTC.